This T cell receptor (beta chain) is from a study of cytomegalovirus exposure and HLA in healthy donors. PCR used 60 Vbeta primers and 13 Jbeta primers. Sequencing was performed with immunoSEQ multiplex PCR; in TCRdb, only in-frame clones are kept and a portion is missing. The table includes some 95,000 clones, approximately 71% detected once. A few counts support this clone. The TCR was taken from a woman younger than 30 in good health and CMV-seropositive. Sequencing input: PBMCs.

DNA of the CDR3: TGTGCCTCTACCTTAGGGCAGGGCACTGAAGCTTTCTTT. This encodes CASTLGQGTEAFF. V and J are TRBV19 and TRBJ1-1; D may be TRBD1 (5 bases). CDR1 and CDR2 from the germline V gene are LNHDA and SQIVND (reference sequence). This CDR3 spans 13 amino acids. The V end lost 11 bases, the J end lost 4 bases, and 17 bases lay between the germline ends.